This TCR beta chain was retrieved from a study of T cell responses to AZD1222 COVID-19 vaccine. General observations from the study: Most donors were white British and more were female, and clonal diversity was possibly underestimated. Seropositive status at baseline applied to only five or six AZD1222 recipients. Vaccine-associated CD4 TCRs ranged over spike, dominating at 160-218 and 743-854.

The junction had 3 bases not matched to a gene; V was cut back by 1 base and J by 0 bases. Germline CDR1 is SQVTM and CDR2 is ANQGSEA. This CDR3 is built from 14 residues. A remark on this clone: Antigen unknown.

Libraries were prepared by immunoSEQ multiplex PCR; TCRdb keeps only in-frame clonotypes and omits some of them. The sample yields roughly 180,000 clones, approximately 94% seen once. Second-dose recipients at about 4 or about 12 weeks were treated as one pooled group. The material was peripheral blood, obtained 28 days after the second AZD1222 dose. The rearrangement links TRBV29-1 to TRBJ2-7; 7 bases are shared with TRBD1. This receptor was taken from an adult who received the AZD1222 COVID-19 vaccine. The CDR3 nucleotides read TGCAGCGTTGAAGGCGACAGGGACTCCTACGAGCAGTACTTC. This sequence encodes CSVEGDRDSYEQYF.